The 3 T cell receptor beta chains reported below all come from one sample, sequenced in a study of cytomegalovirus exposure and HLA in healthy donors. The PCR was carried out with 60 Vbeta primers and 13 Jbeta primers. The table came from immunoSEQ multiplex PCR; TCRdb's copy has only in-frame clones and leaves some out. The sample includes some 130,000 clones, roughly 77% of them seen just once. The material sequenced was PBMCs. The receptors here all came from a man under 40 in good health.

The chain couples TRBV6-5 to TRBJ1-5; D unclear. Trimming shortened V by 2 bases and J by 9 bases, and 11 bases separated the two germline ends. Germline CDR1 MNHEY, CDR2 SVGAGI. CDR3 length: 13 residues. The CDR3 is CASSYTRSGPQHF. The CDR3 DNA follows: TGTGCCAGCAGTTACACCAGGAGCGGGCCCCAGCATTTT.

The gene calls are TRBV7-9 and TRBJ2-2; 12 positions match TRBD2. V lost 4 bases to trimming and J lost 6 bases; unmatched junction nucleotides: 3. The CDR3 sequence is 15 residues long. Germline-derived CDR1 and CDR2 are SEHNR and FQNEAQ (reference sequence). The CDR3 sequence is CASSSRLAGAGELFF. Written as DNA, the CDR3 is TGTGCCAGCAGCTCCAGACTAGCGGGGGCCGGGGAGCTGTTTTTT.

V is TRBV6-6 and J is TRBJ2-1; TRBD2 agrees at 11 bases. Germline assignment: CDR1 MNHNY and CDR2 SVGAGI (reference sequence). The CDR3 loop spans 15 amino acids. The trim removed 2 bases at V and 7 bases at J, leaving 4 bases unmatched. The CDR3 region has the DNA TGTGCCAGCAGTTACGTAGCGGGAGGGCCTAATGAGCAGTTCTTC. Encoded protein: CASSYVAGGPNEQFF.